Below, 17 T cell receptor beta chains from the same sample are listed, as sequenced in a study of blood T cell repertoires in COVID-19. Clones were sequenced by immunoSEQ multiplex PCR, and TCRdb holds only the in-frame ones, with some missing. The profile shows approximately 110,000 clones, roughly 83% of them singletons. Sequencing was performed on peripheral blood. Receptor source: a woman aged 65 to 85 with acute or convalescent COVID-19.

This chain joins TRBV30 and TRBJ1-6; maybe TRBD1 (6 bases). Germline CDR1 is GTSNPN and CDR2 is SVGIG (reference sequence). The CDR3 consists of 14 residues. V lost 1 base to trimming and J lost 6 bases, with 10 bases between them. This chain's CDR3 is CAWSGGQRNSPLHF. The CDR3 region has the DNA TGTGCCTGGAGTGGCGGACAGCGTAATTCACCCCTCCACTTT.

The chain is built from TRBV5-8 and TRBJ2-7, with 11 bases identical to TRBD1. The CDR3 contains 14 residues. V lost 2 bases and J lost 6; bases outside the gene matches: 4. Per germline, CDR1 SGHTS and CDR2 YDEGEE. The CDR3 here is CASSFGQGAGEQYF. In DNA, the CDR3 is TGTGCCAGCAGCTTCGGACAGGGGGCCGGCGAGCAGTACTTC.

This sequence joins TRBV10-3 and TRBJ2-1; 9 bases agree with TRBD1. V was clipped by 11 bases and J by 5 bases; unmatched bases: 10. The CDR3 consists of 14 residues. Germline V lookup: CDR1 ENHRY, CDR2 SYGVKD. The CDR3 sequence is CALGGGTGNNEQFF. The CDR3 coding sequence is TGTGCCCTCGGGGGAGGGACAGGGAACAATGAGCAGTTCTTC.

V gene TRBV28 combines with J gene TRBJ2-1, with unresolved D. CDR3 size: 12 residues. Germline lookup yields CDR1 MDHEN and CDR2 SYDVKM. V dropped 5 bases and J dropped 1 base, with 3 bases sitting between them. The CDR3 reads CASSPSYNEQFF. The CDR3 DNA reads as TGTGCCAGCAGTCCGTCCTACAATGAGCAGTTCTTC.

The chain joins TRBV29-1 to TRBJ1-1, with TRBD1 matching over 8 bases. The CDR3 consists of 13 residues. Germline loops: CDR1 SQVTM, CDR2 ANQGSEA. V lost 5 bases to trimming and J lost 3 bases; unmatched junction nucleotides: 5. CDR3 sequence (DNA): TGCAGCGTTTCATCGACAGGGGACACTGAAGCTTTCTTT. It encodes CSVSSTGDTEAFF.

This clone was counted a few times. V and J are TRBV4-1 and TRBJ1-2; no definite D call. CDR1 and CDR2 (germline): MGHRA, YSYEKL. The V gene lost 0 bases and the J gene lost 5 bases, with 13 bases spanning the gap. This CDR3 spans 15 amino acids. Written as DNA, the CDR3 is TGCGCCAGCAGCCAAGATCCAAGCCAGAGGTATGGCTACACCTTC. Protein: CASSQDPSQRYGYTF.

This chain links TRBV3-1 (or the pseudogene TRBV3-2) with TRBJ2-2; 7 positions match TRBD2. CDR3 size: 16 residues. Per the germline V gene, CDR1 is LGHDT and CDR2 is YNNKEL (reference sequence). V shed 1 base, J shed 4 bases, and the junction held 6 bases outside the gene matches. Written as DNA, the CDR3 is TGTGCCAGCAGCCAAGCGGTGGGACTACCCACCGGGGAGCTGTTTTTT. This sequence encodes CASSQAVGLPTGELFF.

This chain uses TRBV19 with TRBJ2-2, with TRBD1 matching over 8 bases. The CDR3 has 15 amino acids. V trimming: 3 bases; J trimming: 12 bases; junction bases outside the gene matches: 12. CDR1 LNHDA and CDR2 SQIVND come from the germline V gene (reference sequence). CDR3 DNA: TGTGCCAGTAGTATTCTGACCTCGGACAGGGTGAAGCTGTTTTTT. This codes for CASSILTSDRVKLFF.

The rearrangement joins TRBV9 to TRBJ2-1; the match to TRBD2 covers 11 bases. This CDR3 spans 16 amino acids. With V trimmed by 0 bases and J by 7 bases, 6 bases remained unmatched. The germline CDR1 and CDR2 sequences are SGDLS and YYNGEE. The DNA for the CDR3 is TGTGCCAGCAGCGTAGGAGTAGCGGGAGGGGGGAATGAGCAGTTCTTC. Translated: CASSVGVAGGGNEQFF.

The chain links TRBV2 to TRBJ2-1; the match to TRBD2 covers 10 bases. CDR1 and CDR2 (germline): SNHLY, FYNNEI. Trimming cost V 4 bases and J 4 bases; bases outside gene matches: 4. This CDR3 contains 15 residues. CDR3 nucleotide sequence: TGTGCCAGCAGTGCGCTAGCGGGGGCTTACAATGAGCAGTTCTTC. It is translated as CASSALAGAYNEQFF.

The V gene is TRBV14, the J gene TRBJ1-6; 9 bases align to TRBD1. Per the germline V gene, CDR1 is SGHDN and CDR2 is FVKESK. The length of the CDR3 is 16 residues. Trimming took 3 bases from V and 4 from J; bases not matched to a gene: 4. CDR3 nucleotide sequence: TGTGCCAGCAGCCAGCGGACAGGGGCTTATAATTCACCCCTCCACTTT. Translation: CASSQRTGAYNSPLHF.

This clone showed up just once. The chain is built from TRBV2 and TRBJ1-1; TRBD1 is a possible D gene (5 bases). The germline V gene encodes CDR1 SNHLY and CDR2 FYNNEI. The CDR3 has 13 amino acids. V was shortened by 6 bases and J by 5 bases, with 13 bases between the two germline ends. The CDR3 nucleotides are TGTGCCAGCAGGGGTGGGGCAGGGACTGAAGCTTTCTTT. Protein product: CASRGGAGTEAFF. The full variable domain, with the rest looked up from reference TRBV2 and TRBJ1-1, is EPEVTQTPSHQVTQMGQEVILRCVPISNHLYFYWYRQILGQKVEFLVSFYNNEISEKSEIFDDQFSVERPDGSNFTLKIRSTKLEDSAMYFCASRGGAGTEAFFGQGTRLTVV.

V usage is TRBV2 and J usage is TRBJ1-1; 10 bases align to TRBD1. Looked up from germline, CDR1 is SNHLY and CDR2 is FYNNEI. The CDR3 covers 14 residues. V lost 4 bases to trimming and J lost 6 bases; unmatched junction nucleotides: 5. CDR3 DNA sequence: TGTGCCAGCAGTGGACAGGGGGCAATGGCTGAAGCTTTCTTT. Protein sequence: CASSGQGAMAEAFF. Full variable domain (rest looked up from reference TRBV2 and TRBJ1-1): EPEVTQTPSHQVTQMGQEVILRCVPISNHLYFYWYRQILGQKVEFLVSFYNNEISEKSEIFDDQFSVERPDGSNFTLKIRSTKLEDSAMYFCASSGQGAMAEAFFGQGTRLTVV.

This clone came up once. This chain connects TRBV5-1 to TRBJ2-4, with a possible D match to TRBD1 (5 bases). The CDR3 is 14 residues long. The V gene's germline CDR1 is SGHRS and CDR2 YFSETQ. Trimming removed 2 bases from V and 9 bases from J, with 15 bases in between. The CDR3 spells CASSFPDQDSIQYF. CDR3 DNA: TGCGCCAGCAGCTTCCCGGACCAAGACAGCATTCAGTACTTC.

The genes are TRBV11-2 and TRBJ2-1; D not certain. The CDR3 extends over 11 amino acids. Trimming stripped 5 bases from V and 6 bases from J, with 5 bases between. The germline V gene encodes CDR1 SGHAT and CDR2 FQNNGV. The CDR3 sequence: CASSPGNEQFF. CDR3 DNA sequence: TGTGCCAGCAGCCCCGGCAATGAGCAGTTCTTC.

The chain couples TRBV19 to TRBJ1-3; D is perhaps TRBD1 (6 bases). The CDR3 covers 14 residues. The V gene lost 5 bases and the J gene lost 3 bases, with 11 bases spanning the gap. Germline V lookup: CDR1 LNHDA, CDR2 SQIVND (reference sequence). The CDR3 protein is CASSEHRVGNTIYF. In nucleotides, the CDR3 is TGTGCCAGTAGTGAACACAGGGTTGGAAACACCATATATTTT.

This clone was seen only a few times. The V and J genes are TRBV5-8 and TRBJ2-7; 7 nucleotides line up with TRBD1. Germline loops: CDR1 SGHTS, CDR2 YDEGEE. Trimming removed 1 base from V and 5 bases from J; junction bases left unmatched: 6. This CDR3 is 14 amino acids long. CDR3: CASSLSRGNDEQYF. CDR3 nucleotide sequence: TGTGCCAGCAGCTTGAGCAGGGGGAATGACGAGCAGTACTTC. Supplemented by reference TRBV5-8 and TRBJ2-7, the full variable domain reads EAGVTQSPTHLIKTRGQQATLRCSPISGHTSVYWYQQALGLGLQFLLWYDEGEERNRGNFPPRFSGRQFPNYSSELNVNALELEDSALYLCASSLSRGNDEQYFGPGTRLTVT.